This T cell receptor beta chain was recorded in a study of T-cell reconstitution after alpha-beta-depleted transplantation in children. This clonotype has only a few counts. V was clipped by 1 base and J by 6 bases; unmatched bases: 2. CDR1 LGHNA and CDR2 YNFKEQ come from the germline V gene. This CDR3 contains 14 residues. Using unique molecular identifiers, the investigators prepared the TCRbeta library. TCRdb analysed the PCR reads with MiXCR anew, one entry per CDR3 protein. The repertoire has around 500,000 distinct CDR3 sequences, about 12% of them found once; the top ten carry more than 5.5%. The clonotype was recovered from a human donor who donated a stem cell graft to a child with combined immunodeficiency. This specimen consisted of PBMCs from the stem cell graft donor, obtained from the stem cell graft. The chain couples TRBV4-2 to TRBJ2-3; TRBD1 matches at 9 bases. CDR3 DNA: TGTGCCAGCAGCCAAGGGACAGGGGAGGATACGCAGTATTTT. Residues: CASSQGTGEDTQYF.